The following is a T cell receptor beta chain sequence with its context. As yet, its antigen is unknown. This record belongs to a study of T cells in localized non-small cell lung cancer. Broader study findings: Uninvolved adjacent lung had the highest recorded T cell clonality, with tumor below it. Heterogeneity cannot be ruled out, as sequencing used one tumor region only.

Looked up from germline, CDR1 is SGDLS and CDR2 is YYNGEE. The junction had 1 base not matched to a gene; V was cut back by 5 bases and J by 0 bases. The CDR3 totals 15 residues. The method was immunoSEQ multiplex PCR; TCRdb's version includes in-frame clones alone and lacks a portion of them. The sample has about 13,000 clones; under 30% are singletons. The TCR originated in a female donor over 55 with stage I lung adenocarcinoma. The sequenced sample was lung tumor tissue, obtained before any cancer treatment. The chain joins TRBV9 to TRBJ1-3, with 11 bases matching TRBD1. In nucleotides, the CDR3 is TGTGCCAGCAGTGGACAGGGGGCCTCTGGAAACACCATATATTTT. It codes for CASSGQGASGNTIYF.